This T cell receptor beta chain stems from a study of shared clonotypes between healthy human individuals. Study-level results: Enrolling few donors narrowed the genetic and exposure-history diversity that was represented. The generation probabilities recorded for non-shared clonotypes fell below those of clonotypes shared by all four donors.

CD4+ cell separation produced CD45RA+ naive and CD45RA-negative memory subsets. Methods used by the authors: Junction-only immunoSEQ data arrived without quality scores, meaning filtering differed. Measured with immunoSEQ multiplex PCR; TCRdb has only the in-frame clones, and not every one. V and J calls and clone size are as listed in that table; D and trimming were resolved from the DNA. Among about 710,000 clones listed, approximately 73% were seen once. A single count supports this clone. Its antigen is currently unknown. The TCR comes from a woman under 40 in good health. The sample comprised memory CD4+ T cells sorted from blood. Specified subset: CD45RA-negative fraction.

The CDR3 nucleotides read TGTGCCAGCAGCTTAGATAAGGGACCCGCACGAATTCAGTACTTC. The encoded protein is CASSLDKGPARIQYF. The chain couples TRBV7-9 to TRBJ2-4; D tentatively reads TRBD1 or TRBD2 (5 bases each). Between the trimmed V and J ends, which lost 1 base and 10 bases, there was a span of 17 bases. CDR3 length: 15 amino acids. Looked up from germline, CDR1 is SEHNR and CDR2 is FQNEAQ (reference sequence).